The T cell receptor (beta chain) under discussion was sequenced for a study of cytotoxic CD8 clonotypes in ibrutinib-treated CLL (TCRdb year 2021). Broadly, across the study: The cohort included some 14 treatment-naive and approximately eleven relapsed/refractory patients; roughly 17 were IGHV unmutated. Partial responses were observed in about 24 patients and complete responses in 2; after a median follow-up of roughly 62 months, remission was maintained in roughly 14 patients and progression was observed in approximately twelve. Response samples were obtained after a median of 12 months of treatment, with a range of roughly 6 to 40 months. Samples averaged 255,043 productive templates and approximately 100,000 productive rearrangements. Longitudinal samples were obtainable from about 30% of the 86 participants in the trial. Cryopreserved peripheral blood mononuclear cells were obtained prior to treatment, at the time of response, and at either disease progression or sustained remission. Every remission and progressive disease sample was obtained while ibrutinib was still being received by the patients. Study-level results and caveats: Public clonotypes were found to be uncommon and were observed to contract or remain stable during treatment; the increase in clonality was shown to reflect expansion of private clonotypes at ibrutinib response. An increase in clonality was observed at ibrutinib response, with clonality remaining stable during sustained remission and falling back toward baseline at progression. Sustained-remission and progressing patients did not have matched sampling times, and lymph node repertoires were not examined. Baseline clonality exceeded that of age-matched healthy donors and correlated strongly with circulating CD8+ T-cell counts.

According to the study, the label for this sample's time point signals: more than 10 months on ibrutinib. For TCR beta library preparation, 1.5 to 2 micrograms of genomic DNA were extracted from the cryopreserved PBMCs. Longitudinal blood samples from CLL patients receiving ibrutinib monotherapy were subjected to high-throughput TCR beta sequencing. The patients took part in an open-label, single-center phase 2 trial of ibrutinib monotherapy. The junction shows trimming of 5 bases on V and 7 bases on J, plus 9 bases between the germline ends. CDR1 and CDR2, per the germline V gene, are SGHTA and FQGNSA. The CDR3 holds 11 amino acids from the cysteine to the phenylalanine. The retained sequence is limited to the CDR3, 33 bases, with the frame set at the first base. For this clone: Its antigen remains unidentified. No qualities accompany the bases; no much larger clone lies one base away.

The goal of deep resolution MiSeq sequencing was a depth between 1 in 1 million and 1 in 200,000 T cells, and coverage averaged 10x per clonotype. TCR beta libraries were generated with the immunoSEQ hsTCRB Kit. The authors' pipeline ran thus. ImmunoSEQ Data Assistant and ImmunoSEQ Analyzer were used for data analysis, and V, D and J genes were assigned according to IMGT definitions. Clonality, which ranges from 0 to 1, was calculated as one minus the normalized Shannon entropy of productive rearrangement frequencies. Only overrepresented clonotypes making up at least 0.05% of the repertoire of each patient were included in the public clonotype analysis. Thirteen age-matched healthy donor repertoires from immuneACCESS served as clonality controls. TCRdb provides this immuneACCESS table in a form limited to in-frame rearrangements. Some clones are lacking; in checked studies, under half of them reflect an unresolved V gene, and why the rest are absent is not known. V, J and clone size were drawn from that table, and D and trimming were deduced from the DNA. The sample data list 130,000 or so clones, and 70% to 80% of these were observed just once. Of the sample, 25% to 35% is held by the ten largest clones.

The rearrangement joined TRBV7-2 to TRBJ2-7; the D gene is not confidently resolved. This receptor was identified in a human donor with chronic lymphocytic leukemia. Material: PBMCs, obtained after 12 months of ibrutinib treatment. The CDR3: CASSLGLEQYF. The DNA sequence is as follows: TGTGCCAGCAGCCTCGGGTTAGAGCAGTACTTC.